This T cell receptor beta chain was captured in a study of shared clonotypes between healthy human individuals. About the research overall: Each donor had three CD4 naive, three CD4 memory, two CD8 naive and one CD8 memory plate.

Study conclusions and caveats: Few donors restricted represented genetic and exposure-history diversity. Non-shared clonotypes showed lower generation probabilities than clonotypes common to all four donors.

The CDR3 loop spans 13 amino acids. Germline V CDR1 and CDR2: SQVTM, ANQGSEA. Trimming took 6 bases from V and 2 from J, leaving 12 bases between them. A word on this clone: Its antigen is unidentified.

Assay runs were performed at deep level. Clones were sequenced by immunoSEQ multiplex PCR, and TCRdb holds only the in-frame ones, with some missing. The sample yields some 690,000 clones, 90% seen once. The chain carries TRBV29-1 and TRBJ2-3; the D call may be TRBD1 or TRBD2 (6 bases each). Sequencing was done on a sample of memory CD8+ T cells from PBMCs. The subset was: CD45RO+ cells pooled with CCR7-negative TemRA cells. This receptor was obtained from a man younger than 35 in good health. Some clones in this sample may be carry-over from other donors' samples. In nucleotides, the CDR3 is TGCAGCGTCGGGGGCCTTCCCACAGATACGCAGTATTTT. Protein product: CSVGGLPTDTQYF.